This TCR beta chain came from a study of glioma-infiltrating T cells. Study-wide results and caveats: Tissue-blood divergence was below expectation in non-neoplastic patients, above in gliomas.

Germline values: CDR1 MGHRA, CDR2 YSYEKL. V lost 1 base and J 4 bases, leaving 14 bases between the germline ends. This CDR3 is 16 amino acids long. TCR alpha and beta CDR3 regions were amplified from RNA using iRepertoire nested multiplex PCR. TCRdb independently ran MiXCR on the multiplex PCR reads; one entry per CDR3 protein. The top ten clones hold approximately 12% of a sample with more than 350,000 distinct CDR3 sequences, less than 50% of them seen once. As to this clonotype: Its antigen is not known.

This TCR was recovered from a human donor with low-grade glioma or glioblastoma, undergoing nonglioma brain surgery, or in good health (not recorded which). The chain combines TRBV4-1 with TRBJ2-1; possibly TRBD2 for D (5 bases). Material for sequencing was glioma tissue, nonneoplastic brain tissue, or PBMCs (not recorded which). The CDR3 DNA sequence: TGCGCCAGCAGCCAAGGGGATTTAAGAGGGTACAATGAGCAGTTCTTC. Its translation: CASSQGDLRGYNEQFF.